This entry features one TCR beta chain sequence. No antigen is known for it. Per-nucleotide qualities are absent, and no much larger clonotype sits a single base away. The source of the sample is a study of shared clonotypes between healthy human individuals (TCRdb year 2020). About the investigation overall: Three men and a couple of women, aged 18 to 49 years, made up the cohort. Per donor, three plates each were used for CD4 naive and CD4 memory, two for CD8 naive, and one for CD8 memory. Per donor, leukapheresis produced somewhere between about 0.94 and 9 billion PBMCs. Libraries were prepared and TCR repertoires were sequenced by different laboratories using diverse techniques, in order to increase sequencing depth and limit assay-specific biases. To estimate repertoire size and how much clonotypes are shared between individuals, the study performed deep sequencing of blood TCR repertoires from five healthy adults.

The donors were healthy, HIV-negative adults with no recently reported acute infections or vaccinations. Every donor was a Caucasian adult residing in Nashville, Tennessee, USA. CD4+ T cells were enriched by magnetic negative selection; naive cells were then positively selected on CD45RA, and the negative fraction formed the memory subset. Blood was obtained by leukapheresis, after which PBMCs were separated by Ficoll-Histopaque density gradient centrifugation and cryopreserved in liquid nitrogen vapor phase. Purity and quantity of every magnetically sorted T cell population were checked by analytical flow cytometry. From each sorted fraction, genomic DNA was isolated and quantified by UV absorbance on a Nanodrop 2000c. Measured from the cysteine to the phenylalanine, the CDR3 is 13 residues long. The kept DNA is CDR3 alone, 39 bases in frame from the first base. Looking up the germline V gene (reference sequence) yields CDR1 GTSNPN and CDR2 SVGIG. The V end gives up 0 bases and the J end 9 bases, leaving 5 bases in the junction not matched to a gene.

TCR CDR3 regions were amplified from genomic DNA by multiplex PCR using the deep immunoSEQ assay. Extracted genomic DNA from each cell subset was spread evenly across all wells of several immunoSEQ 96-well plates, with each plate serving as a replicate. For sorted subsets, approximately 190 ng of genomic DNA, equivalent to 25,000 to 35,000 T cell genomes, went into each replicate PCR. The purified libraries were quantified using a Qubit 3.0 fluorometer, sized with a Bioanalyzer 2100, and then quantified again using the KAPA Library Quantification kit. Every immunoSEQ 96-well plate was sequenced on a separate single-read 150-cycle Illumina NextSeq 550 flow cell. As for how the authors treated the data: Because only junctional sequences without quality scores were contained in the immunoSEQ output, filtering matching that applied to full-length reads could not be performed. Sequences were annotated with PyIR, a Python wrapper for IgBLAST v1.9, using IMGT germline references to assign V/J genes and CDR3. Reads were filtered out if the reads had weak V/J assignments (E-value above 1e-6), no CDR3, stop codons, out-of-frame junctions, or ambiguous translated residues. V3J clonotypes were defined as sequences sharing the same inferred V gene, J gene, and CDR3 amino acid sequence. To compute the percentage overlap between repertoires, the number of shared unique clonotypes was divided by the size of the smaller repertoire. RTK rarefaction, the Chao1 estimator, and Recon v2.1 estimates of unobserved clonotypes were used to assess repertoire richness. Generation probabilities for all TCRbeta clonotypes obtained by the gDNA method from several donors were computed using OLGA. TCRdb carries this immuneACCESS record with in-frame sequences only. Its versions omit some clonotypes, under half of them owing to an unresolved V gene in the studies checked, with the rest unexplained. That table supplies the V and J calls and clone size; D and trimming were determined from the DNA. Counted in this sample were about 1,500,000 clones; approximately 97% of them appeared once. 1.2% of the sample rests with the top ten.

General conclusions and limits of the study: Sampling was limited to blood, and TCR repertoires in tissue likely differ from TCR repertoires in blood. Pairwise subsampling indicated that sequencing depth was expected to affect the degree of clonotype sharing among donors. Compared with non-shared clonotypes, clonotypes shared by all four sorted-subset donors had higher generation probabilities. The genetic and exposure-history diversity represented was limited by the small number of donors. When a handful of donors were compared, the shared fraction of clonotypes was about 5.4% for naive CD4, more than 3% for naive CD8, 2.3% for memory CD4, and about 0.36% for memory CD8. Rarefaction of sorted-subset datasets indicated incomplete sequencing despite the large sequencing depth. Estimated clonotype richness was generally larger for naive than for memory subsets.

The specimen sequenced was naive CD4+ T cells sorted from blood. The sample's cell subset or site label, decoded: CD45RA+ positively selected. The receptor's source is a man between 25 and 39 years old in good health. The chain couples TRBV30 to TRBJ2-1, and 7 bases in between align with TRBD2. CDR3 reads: CAWSVGLAVEQFF. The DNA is TGTGCCTGGAGTGTAGGCCTAGCGGTTGAGCAGTTCTTC. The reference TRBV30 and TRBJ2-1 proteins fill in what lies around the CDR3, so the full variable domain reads SQTIHQWPATLVQPVGSPLSLECTVEGTSNPNLYWYRQAAGRGLQLLFYSVGIGQISSEVPQNLSASRPQDRQFILSSKKLLLSDSGFYLCAWSVGLAVEQFFGPGTRLTVL.